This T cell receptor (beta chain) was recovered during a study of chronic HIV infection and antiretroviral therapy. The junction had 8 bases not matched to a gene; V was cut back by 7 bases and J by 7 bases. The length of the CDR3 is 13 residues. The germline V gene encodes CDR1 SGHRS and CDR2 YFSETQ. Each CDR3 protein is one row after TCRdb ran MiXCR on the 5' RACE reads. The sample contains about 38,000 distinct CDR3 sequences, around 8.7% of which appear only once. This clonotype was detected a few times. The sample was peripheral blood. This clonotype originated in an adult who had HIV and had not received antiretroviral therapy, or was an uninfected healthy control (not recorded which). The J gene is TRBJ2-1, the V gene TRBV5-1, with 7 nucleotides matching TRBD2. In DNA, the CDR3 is TGCGCCAGCGGCCGAGCGGGGAGGAATGAGCAGTTCTTC. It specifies CASGRAGRNEQFF.